This TCR beta chain was sequenced for a study of T cells in Graves' hyperthyroidism and ophthalmopathy. The germline V gene encodes CDR1 LNHNV and CDR2 YYDKDF (reference sequence). The CDR3 runs 13 residues. For ophthalmopathy patients, the Clinical Activity Score was at least 3 and the NOSPECS grade at least 4; duration was under 3 months. Amplification of TCR beta CDR3 regions used RNA as the template. A first-round RT-PCR of the TCR CDR3 used the HTBI primer set. MiXCR, run by TCRdb on the multiplex PCR reads, gives a single entry per CDR3 protein. Of 450,000 to 550,000 distinct CDR3 sequences listed, around 24% are singletons. This clonotype was seen at least ten times. At one of its ends the junction is not consistent with the germline gene, which may arise from a read error.

J is TRBJ2-7 and V is TRBV15; D unresolved. Sample: blood. The source of this sequence is a woman aged 25 to 45 with Graves' ophthalmopathy. The CDR3 is CATSTVGSYDQYF. The CDR3 nucleotides are TGTGCCACCAGCACCGTGGGATCCTACGATCAGTACTTC.